A single sample is the source of the 21 T cell receptor beta chains below, sequenced in a study of pediatric ulcerative colitis. The repertoire was sequenced with immunoSEQ multiplex PCR; TCRdb's copy has only in-frame clones and lacks some. Of 54,000 or so clones detected, over 70% appear once; the ten largest clones hold nearly 1.5%. Sequenced material: blood. Source of these receptors: a boy aged 5-17 years who was a control in a study of pediatric ulcerative colitis.

The V call is TRBV27, the J call TRBJ2-7, with a tentative D call TRBD2 (6 bases). The CDR3 runs to 15 residues. Germline-derived CDR1 and CDR2 are MNHEY and SMNVEV (reference sequence). Trimming took 3 bases from V and 1 from J, leaving 13 bases between them. CDR3 sequence (DNA): TGTGCCAGCAGTTTCGGGGGATCCCCTTCCTACGAGCAGTACTTC. Amino acid sequence: CASSFGGSPSYEQYF.

The V gene is TRBV30, the J gene TRBJ2-5; D call uncertain. This CDR3 region has 12 residues. Germline lookup yields CDR1 GTSNPN and CDR2 SVGIG (reference sequence). The V end was cut by 2 bases, the J end by 0 bases, with 4 bases between. CDR3 bases: TGTGCCTGGAGTACGTACCAAGAGACCCAGTACTTC. Its translation: CAWSTYQETQYF.

The chain joins TRBV6-6 to TRBJ1-1, with D tentatively TRBD1 (6 bases). Trimming pared 7 bases from V and 1 base from J, leaving 10 bases between. Per germline, CDR1 MNHNY and CDR2 SVGAGI (reference sequence). This CDR3 spans 13 amino acids. The CDR3 coding sequence is TGTGCCAGCATCAGGGGACCGAACACTGAAGCTTTCTTT. It translates to CASIRGPNTEAFF.

This chain joins TRBV5-1 and TRBJ2-7, with 14 positions matching TRBD2. Germline CDR1 and CDR2: SGHRS and YFSETQ. The CDR3 consists of 17 residues. Trimming removed 4 bases from V and 4 bases from J; junction bases left unmatched: 10. This CDR3 is CASSSMGTSGRMYEQYF. The CDR3 bases are TGCGCCAGCAGCAGCATGGGGACTAGCGGGAGAATGTACGAGCAGTACTTC. Filled out from reference TRBV5-1 and TRBJ2-7, the complete variable domain reads KAGVTQTPRYLIKTRGQQVTLSCSPISGHRSVSWYQQTPGQGLQFLFEYFSETQRNKGNFPGRFSGRQFSNSRSEMNVSTLELGDSALYLCASSSMGTSGRMYEQYFGPGTRLTVT.

The rearrangement joins TRBV10-1 to TRBJ2-1; D tentatively reads TRBD1 or TRBD2 (6 bases each). The germline V gene has CDR1 WNHNN and CDR2 SYGVQD (reference sequence). Trimming left V 8 bases short and J 6 bases short, with 14 bases between. CDR3 length: 13 residues. CDR3 in DNA: TGCGCCAGCTCCCACAGGGAGGCCAATGAGCAGTTCTTC. It yields the protein CASSHREANEQFF.

This sequence joins TRBV4-3 and TRBJ1-2, with 7 bases that match TRBD1. The CDR3 consists of 14 residues. Germline values: CDR1 LGHNA, CDR2 YSLEER. Trimming removed 3 bases from V and 6 bases from J; junction bases left unmatched: 7. CDR3 bases: TGCGCCAGCAGCCATGACAGGGCATCGGATGGCTACACCTTC. Its protein is CASSHDRASDGYTF.

The chain carries TRBV5-4 and TRBJ1-1; perhaps TRBD1 as D (5 bases). The CDR3 totals 15 residues. V was shortened by 0 bases and J by 1 base, with 10 bases between the two germline ends. Germline V gene data show CDR1 as SGHNT and CDR2 as YYREEE (reference sequence). CDR3 nucleotide sequence: TGTGCCAGCAGCTTGGGGGCCAGGGAGAACACTGAAGCTTTCTTT. Translation gives CASSLGARENTEAFF.

The CDR3 protein is CASSVDLGGYTDTQYF. CDR3 nucleotide sequence: TGTGCCAGCAGCGTGGACCTAGGGGGGTACACAGATACGCAGTATTTT. This sequence joins TRBV9 and TRBJ2-3; D may be TRBD1 or TRBD2 (6 bases each). Germline CDR1 is SGDLS and CDR2 is YYNGEE. The CDR3 loop spans 16 amino acids. V was clipped by 2 bases and J by 2 bases, with 15 bases between them.

The chain has TRBV6-6 and TRBJ2-7; D might be TRBD1 or TRBD2, each matching 5 bases. V was clipped by 7 bases and J by 3 bases, with 19 bases between them. This CDR3 region has 15 residues. Per the germline V gene, CDR1 is MNHNY and CDR2 is SVGAGI (reference sequence). The CDR3 region is CASTIARGILYEQYF. CDR3 DNA: TGTGCCAGCACCATCGCGAGGGGAATACTCTACGAGCAGTACTTC.

This rearrangement joins TRBV7-7 to TRBJ2-6, with D unresolved. CDR1 is SSHAT and CDR2 is FNYEAQ in the germline V gene (reference sequence). The CDR3 extends over 14 amino acids. V was cut by 5 bases and J by 0 bases, with 5 bases left in between. This CDR3 is CASSPVSGANVLTF. The DNA for the CDR3 is TGTGCCAGCAGCCCAGTCTCTGGGGCCAACGTCCTGACTTTC.

The chain is built from TRBV4-2 and TRBJ2-5; 10 bases are shared with TRBD2. Per germline, CDR1 LGHNA and CDR2 YNFKEQ. Trimming at V came to 0 bases and at J to 4 bases, leaving 5 bases not matched to a gene. The CDR3 is made up of 16 amino acids. Written as DNA, the CDR3 is TGTGCCAGCAGCCAAGAGGCTAGCGGGAGCTCAGAGACCCAGTACTTC. Its translation is CASSQEASGSSETQYF.

The chain recombines TRBV6-5 with TRBJ2-5; D is perhaps TRBD2 (6 bases). The CDR3 is 14 amino acids. Germline-derived CDR1 and CDR2 are MNHEY and SVGAGI. Deletions cut 8 bases from V and 2 bases from J, with 15 bases between. This CDR3 is CASGDSIRQETQYF. DNA of the CDR3: TGTGCCAGCGGGGACTCAATTAGACAAGAGACCCAGTACTTC.

This clone occurred a few times. The chain links TRBV2 to TRBJ1-5; TRBD1 matches at 9 bases. Per germline, CDR1 SNHLY and CDR2 FYNNEI. V was pared by 6 bases and J by 4 bases, with 7 bases of the junction left unmatched. CDR3 size: 15 residues. CDR3 region: CASRWGQGDNQPQHF. As DNA, the CDR3 is TGTGCCAGCAGATGGGGACAGGGCGATAATCAGCCCCAGCATTTT.

The chain uses TRBV19 and TRBJ2-1; D is unresolved. The ends were cut back, 6 bases at V and 9 bases at J, with 9 bases in the middle. This CDR3 is built from 11 residues. Per germline, CDR1 LNHDA and CDR2 SQIVND (reference sequence). CDR3 bases: TGTGCCAGTAGCCGACTTGGTGAGCAGTTCTTC. Translation: CASSRLGEQFF.

This chain links TRBV7-9 with TRBJ2-1; weak D call: TRBD2 (5 bases). This CDR3 spans 14 amino acids. Germline V lookup: CDR1 SEHNR, CDR2 FQNEAQ (reference sequence). Trimming shortened V by 4 bases and J by 7 bases, and 14 bases separated the two germline ends. In DNA form, the CDR3 reads TGTGCCAGCAGCTCCGGACTCCGGGCAAATGAGCAGTTCTTC. Encoded protein: CASSSGLRANEQFF.

The V gene is TRBV9, the J gene TRBJ1-5; D possibly corresponds to TRBD1 (6 bases). CDR1 and CDR2 from the germline V gene are SGDLS and YYNGEE. The CDR3 has 14 amino acids. V was cut by 0 bases and J by 7 bases, with 11 bases left in between. CDR3 sequence reads: CASSVAGAGQPQHF. In DNA, the CDR3 is TGTGCCAGCAGCGTAGCGGGGGCCGGGCAGCCCCAGCATTTT.

The rearrangement uses TRBV2 and TRBJ2-7; 12 nucleotides line up with TRBD2. The germline CDR1 and CDR2 sequences are SNHLY and FYNNEI. The J segment lost 3 bases and the V segment lost 6 bases, leaving 6 bases of the junction unmatched. The CDR3 is 15 amino acids. CDR3: CASRTGTSGFYEQYF. CDR3 DNA: TGTGCCAGCAGAACCGGGACTAGCGGGTTCTACGAGCAGTACTTC.

The V call is TRBV12-5, the J call TRBJ2-6; D is possibly TRBD1 (5 bases). Germline CDR1 and CDR2: LGHNT and FRNRAP. CDR3 size: 15 residues. V shed 2 bases and J shed 1 base, with 6 bases lying between them. The CDR3 spells CASGLQGSGANVLTF. CDR3 DNA: TGTGCTAGTGGTTTGCAGGGTTCTGGGGCCAACGTCCTGACTTTC.

This clone has a handful of counts. This rearrangement joins TRBV19 to TRBJ2-3; D is uncertain. Germline V gives CDR1 LNHDA, CDR2 SQIVND (reference sequence). Trimming shortened V by 3 bases and J by 2 bases, and 15 bases separated the two germline ends. The CDR3 covers 16 residues. Here the CDR3 DNA reads TGTGCCAGTAGTATGTTCGCGGAGTCCCACACAGATACGCAGTATTTT. This gives the protein CASSMFAESHTDTQYF.

The rearrangement uses TRBV19 and TRBJ1-1; D call uncertain. CDR3 length equals 14 residues. V lost 3 bases to trimming and J lost 0 bases, with 8 bases between them. Germline CDR1 reads LNHDA; CDR2 reads SQIVND (reference sequence). This chain's CDR3 is CASSIGPVNTEAFF. CDR3 DNA sequence: TGTGCCAGTAGTATTGGGCCGGTGAACACTGAAGCTTTCTTT. Drawing the rest from reference TRBV19 and TRBJ1-1, the complete variable domain is DGGITQSPKYLFRKEGQNVTLSCEQNLNHDAMYWYRQDPGQGLRLIYYSQIVNDFQKGDIAEGYSVSREKKESFPLTVTSAQKNPTAFYLCASSIGPVNTEAFFGQGTRLTVV.

This sequence joins TRBV11-2 and TRBJ2-7; 7 nucleotides line up with TRBD1. There are 18 residues in the CDR3. V trimming: 5 bases; J trimming: 4 bases; junction bases outside the gene matches: 20. CDR1 and CDR2 (germline): SGHAT, FQNNGV. CDR3 loop: CASSPTGRSRGSNYEQYF. In DNA, the CDR3 is TGTGCCAGCAGCCCAACGGGTCGGTCCAGGGGGTCGAATTACGAGCAGTACTTC.